The next 21 T cell receptor beta chains were all read from a single sample in a study of blood T cells in healthy people across ages. PCR was performed a second time for roughly 7 to 12 cycles using a sample-barcoded 5' primer and a J-beta primer mix. Each CDR3 protein is one row after TCRdb ran MiXCR on the 5' RACE reads. Of roughly 800,000 distinct CDR3 sequences in the sample, approximately 55% were seen once. The specimen was blood. The receptors originated from a man aged 80 or over in good health.

J is TRBJ2-7 and V is TRBV20-1; 7 bases are shared with TRBD1. The V and J ends lost 6 bases and 2 bases, in that order; junction bases with no gene match: 7. The germline V gene has CDR1 DFQATT and CDR2 SNEGSKA (reference sequence). The CDR3 loop spans 13 amino acids. The DNA of the CDR3 is TGCAGTGCCCCGTCGGGACAGCCCTACGAGCAGTACTTC. This gives the protein CSAPSGQPYEQYF.

This clonotype was counted between two and nine times. The gene calls are TRBV6-5 and TRBJ1-2; tentative D call: TRBD1 (6 bases). Germline V gene lookup returns CDR1 MNHEY and CDR2 SVGAGI. Trimming left V 1 base short and J 9 bases short, with 12 bases between. The CDR3 has 13 amino acids. Here the CDR3 reads CASSYLGGSSYTF. The CDR3 DNA sequence: TGTGCCAGCAGTTACTTAGGGGGGAGTAGCTACACCTTC.

The chain joins TRBV4-2 to TRBJ2-1, with TRBD1 matching over 8 bases. Germline V gene sequence: CDR1 LGHNA, CDR2 YNFKEQ. This CDR3 comprises 15 residues. With 4 bases clipped from V and 5 bases from J, the junction kept 7 bases outside the gene matches. The CDR3 DNA is TGTGCCAGCAGCCCAACAGGGGGAATCCACAATGAGCAGTTCTTC. Its translation: CASSPTGGIHNEQFF.

This clonotype was counted a few times. The chain links TRBV7-3 to TRBJ2-1; the D gene is possibly TRBD2 (6 bases). Per germline, CDR1 SGHTA and CDR2 FQGTGA. The CDR3 has 13 residues. The V and J ends lost 8 bases and 5 bases respectively, with 13 bases between them. CDR3 in DNA: TGTGCCAGCGCCGGAGGGTCTAACAATGAGCAGTTCTTC. It encodes CASAGGSNNEQFF.

This clonotype was counted between two and nine times. The gene calls are TRBV20-1 and TRBJ2-1; 12 nucleotides match TRBD2. V dropped 1 base and J dropped 8; count of bases not matched to a gene: 6. This CDR3 contains 15 residues. Per the germline V gene, CDR1 is DFQATT and CDR2 is SNEGSKA (reference sequence). CDR3 DNA sequence: TGCAGTGCTAGAGCTCTAGCGGGAGGGTTCTATGAGCAGTTCTTC. It yields the protein CSARALAGGFYEQFF.

V and J are TRBV7-8 and TRBJ2-1; 10 nucleotides align to TRBD2. Germline CDR1 is SGHVS and CDR2 is FQNEAQ. The CDR3 loop spans 16 amino acids. V lost 3 bases, J lost 8 bases, and 10 bases stayed unmatched. CDR3 sequence: CASSLTSGLKMDEQFF. As DNA, the CDR3 is TGTGCCAGCAGCTTGACTAGCGGGCTAAAGATGGATGAGCAGTTCTTC.

V usage is TRBV5-1 and J usage is TRBJ2-1; D possibly matches TRBD1 or TRBD2 (7 bases each). This CDR3 is 16 amino acids long. Trimming shortened V by 0 bases and J by 4 bases, and 14 bases separated the two germline ends. The germline V gene encodes CDR1 SGHRS and CDR2 YFSETQ. CDR3 sequence (DNA): TGCGCCAGCAGCTTGGAATCAGGGGGGGCTTACAATGAGCAGTTCTTC. Translation gives CASSLESGGAYNEQFF.

The table lists this clonotype with a few counts. This chain links TRBV5-1 with TRBJ2-5; the D is unclear. Between the trimmed V and J ends, which lost 4 bases and 0 bases, there was a span of 4 bases. This CDR3 comprises 12 residues. Germline loops: CDR1 SGHRS, CDR2 YFSETQ. The CDR3 is CASSGDQETQYF. The CDR3 DNA reads as TGCGCCAGCAGCGGGGACCAAGAGACCCAGTACTTC.

The V and J genes are TRBV6-1 and TRBJ2-4, with TRBD2 identical over 14 bases. The J call may be incorrect, as the DNA end agrees better with TRBJ2-7. This CDR3 has 17 residues. Germline-derived CDR1 and CDR2 are MNHNS and SASEGT. The DNA for the CDR3 is TGTGCCAGCAGTGGGGCCTGGGGGACTAGCGGGAGTTACGAGCAGTACTTC. Translating gives CASSGAWGTSGSYEQYF.

Only one count was recorded for this clonotype. The V call is TRBV12-3 or TRBV12-4, the J call TRBJ2-1; 9 bases are a match to TRBD1. The ends lost 4 bases at V and 9 bases at J; junction bases unmatched: 10. There are 15 residues in the CDR3. The CDR3 sequence: CASSYSGQGIFEQFF. In nucleotides, the CDR3 is TGTGCCAGCAGTTACTCTGGACAGGGGATCTTTGAGCAGTTCTTC.

This clonotype came up a few times. V usage is TRBV4-2 and J usage is TRBJ2-7; D is unresolved. The CDR3 has 17 residues. Trimming shortened V by 0 bases and J by 0 bases, and 15 bases separated the two germline ends. The germline CDR1 and CDR2 sequences are LGHNA and YNFKEQ. The CDR3 DNA reads TGTGCCAGCAGCCAAGACCCCCTGGCGGCACCCTCCTACGAGCAGTACTTC. This sequence encodes CASSQDPLAAPSYEQYF.

V gene TRBV7-2 combines with J gene TRBJ1-4, with D unclear. Trimming removed 3 bases from V and 7 bases from J, with 12 bases in between. This CDR3 region has 14 residues. Per germline, CDR1 SGHTA and CDR2 FQGNSA. The CDR3 here is CASSFSRITEKLFF. CDR3 DNA: TGTGCCAGCAGCTTCTCCCGTATAACTGAAAAACTGTTTTTT.

The gene calls are TRBV7-9 and TRBJ2-5; a weak D match, TRBD1 (5 bases). Trimming removed 11 bases at V and 3 bases at J, with 19 bases between. Germline V lookup: CDR1 SEHNR, CDR2 FQNEAQ (reference sequence). This CDR3 is 14 amino acids long. The CDR3 region has the DNA TGTGCCTGCACCATTAGGGGCAGGAAAGAGACCCAGTACTTC. Its protein product is CACTIRGRKETQYF.

The chain links TRBV7-9 to TRBJ2-7; no firm D call. The CDR3 extends over 13 amino acids. Trimming removed 5 bases from V and 7 bases from J, with 15 bases in between. Per the germline V gene, CDR1 is SEHNR and CDR2 is FQNEAQ (reference sequence). CDR3 in amino acids: CASSLQLVGEQYF. The DNA of the CDR3 is TGTGCCAGCAGCCTTCAGCTGGTGGGGGAGCAGTACTTC.

A few counts support this clonotype. The chain uses TRBV7-3 and TRBJ2-1; 9 bases align to TRBD2. From germline, CDR1 is SGHTA and CDR2 FQGTGA. CDR3 length: 14 amino acids. V shed 7 bases, J shed 6 bases, and the junction held 7 bases outside the gene matches. The CDR3 nucleotides read TGTGCCAGCAACGTAGCGGGAGTCACCAATGAGCAGTTCTTC. Translated, it gives CASNVAGVTNEQFF. Full variable domain (outside the CDR3, taken from reference TRBV7-3 and TRBJ2-1): GAGVSQTPSNKVTEKGKYVELRCDPISGHTALYWYRQSLGQGPEFLIYFQGTGAADDSGLPNDRFFAVRPEGSVSTLKIQRTERGDSAVYLCASNVAGVTNEQFFGPGTRLTVL.

CDR3 sequence (DNA): TGTGCCAGCTCCCGCCGGAGGGGGGGAGAGACCCAGTACTTC. Its translation is CASSRRRGGETQYF. V gene TRBV3-1 combines with J gene TRBJ2-5; a possible D gene is TRBD2 (7 bases). Looked up from germline, CDR1 is LGHDT and CDR2 is YNNKEL (reference sequence). The CDR3 length is 14 residues. The V and J ends lost 8 bases and 4 bases respectively, with 17 bases between them.

Only a few counts were recorded for this clonotype. The rearrangement uses TRBV5-1 and TRBJ1-2; weak D call: TRBD1 (6 bases). Looked up from germline, CDR1 is SGHRS and CDR2 is YFSETQ. The CDR3 runs 14 residues. V lost 4 bases to trimming and J lost 4 bases, with 14 bases between them. The CDR3 sequence is CASSQGRGTYGYTF. The CDR3 bases are TGCGCCAGCAGCCAGGGGCGGGGGACCTATGGCTACACCTTC. Based on the CDR3 plus reference TRBV5-1 and TRBJ1-2, the full variable domain is KAGVTQTPRYLIKTRGQQVTLSCSPISGHRSVSWYQQTPGQGLQFLFEYFSETQRNKGNFPGRFSGRQFSNSRSEMNVSTLELGDSALYLCASSQGRGTYGYTFGSGTRLTVV.

J is TRBJ1-3 and V is TRBV9, with D hard to call. Trimming removed 3 bases from V and 0 bases from J, with 10 bases in between. The CDR3 extends over 15 amino acids. From germline, CDR1 is SGDLS and CDR2 YYNGEE. CDR3 residues: CASSDDVYSGNTIYF. CDR3 coding DNA: TGTGCCAGCAGCGATGACGTTTACTCTGGAAACACCATATATTTT.

The chain couples TRBV2 to TRBJ1-2, with D possibly matching TRBD1 (5 bases). Deletions cut 9 bases from V and 8 bases from J, with 10 bases between. Germline V gene data show CDR1 as SNHLY and CDR2 as FYNNEI. The CDR3 runs 10 residues. The CDR3 coding sequence is TGTGCCAGGCTCGGGGACGGCTACACCTTC. This codes for CARLGDGYTF.

The chain has TRBV27 and TRBJ2-1, with 7 bases that match TRBD2. Germline assignment: CDR1 MNHEY and CDR2 SMNVEV (reference sequence). After removal of 5 bases from V and 3 bases from J, the junction contained 13 bases not matched to a gene. This CDR3 has 17 residues. Here the CDR3 DNA reads TGTGCCAGCAGTAGGTGGGAGGGCCAGGGCGTCTACAATGAGCAGTTCTTC. Its protein product is CASSRWEGQGVYNEQFF.

V gene TRBV10-3 combines with J gene TRBJ1-6, with TRBD1 identical over 10 bases. CDR3 length: 15 residues. V trimming: 2 bases; J trimming: 6 bases; junction bases outside the gene matches: 1. Germline values: CDR1 ENHRY, CDR2 SYGVKD. This CDR3 is CAISEDRGLNSPLHF. The CDR3 region has the DNA TGTGCCATCAGTGAGGACAGGGGGCTTAATTCACCCCTCCACTTT.